Below are 30 T cell receptor beta chains sequenced from a single sample in a study of technical replicates of blood from a handful of donors. Profiled with immunoSEQ multiplex PCR; TCRdb holds only in-frame clones, not every one. The data contain 75,000 to 100,000 clones, around 96% of them singletons. Sample: T cells isolated from PBMCs. The receptor source for this set is a human donor in good health.

This chain joins TRBV7-9 and TRBJ1-3; D possibly corresponds to TRBD1 (5 bases). Germline V lookup: CDR1 SEHNR, CDR2 FQNEAQ (reference sequence). V was shortened by 6 bases and J by 0 bases, with 15 bases between the two germline ends. The length of the CDR3 is 16 residues. Written as DNA, the CDR3 is TGTGCCAGCAGGGGGGACTGGACCCTCTCTGGAAACACCATATATTTT. This sequence encodes CASRGDWTLSGNTIYF.

This rearrangement joins TRBV5-1 to TRBJ1-5; 9 nucleotides match TRBD1. Trimming removed 4 bases from V and 5 bases from J; junction bases left unmatched: 4. This CDR3 contains 14 residues. Germline V lookup: CDR1 SGHRS, CDR2 YFSETQ. CDR3 in amino acids: CASSPGQGHQPQHF. CDR3 in DNA: TGCGCCAGCAGCCCGGGACAGGGCCATCAGCCCCAGCATTTT.

Judged by abundance, this clone is medium-sized. The genes are TRBV11-3 and TRBJ1-2; 7 bases align to TRBD1. The CDR3 spans 16 residues. J gave up 4 bases and V 4 bases, and 12 bases lay outside the gene matches. CDR1 and CDR2 (germline): SGHNT, YENEEA. This CDR3 reads CASSSEGARGSYGYTF. Written as DNA, the CDR3 is TGTGCCAGCAGCTCCGAGGGGGCCAGGGGAAGCTATGGCTACACCTTC.

The chain links TRBV6-5 to TRBJ1-4; D gene ambiguous. Trimming removed 7 bases from V and 6 bases from J, with 15 bases in between. This CDR3 spans 14 amino acids. Per germline, CDR1 MNHEY and CDR2 SVGAGI. The CDR3 here is CASKVFLSDEKLFF. The CDR3 nucleotides read TGTGCCAGCAAGGTTTTCCTCAGCGATGAAAAACTGTTTTTT.

V gene TRBV5-1 combines with J gene TRBJ2-7; 10 bases fit TRBD1. The CDR3 extends over 14 amino acids. With 7 bases clipped from V and 0 bases from J, the junction kept 4 bases outside the gene matches. The germline V gene has CDR1 SGHRS and CDR2 YFSETQ. CDR3 nucleotides: TGCGCCAGCGGCCGGGACAGGGGCTCCTACGAGCAGTACTTC. It codes for CASGRDRGSYEQYF.

This clone was counted between two and nine times. The V call is TRBV4-2, the J call TRBJ2-5; the D gene is possibly TRBD1 (6 bases). Trimming removed 0 bases from V and 5 bases from J, with 19 bases in between. The CDR3 runs 17 residues. Germline CDR1 is LGHNA and CDR2 is YNFKEQ. The CDR3 region has the DNA TGTGCCAGCAGCCAAGATAACAAGGACAGCAGGTTGGAGACCCAGTACTTC. Translated: CASSQDNKDSRLETQYF.

The gene calls are TRBV5-8 and TRBJ2-2; D not certain. The CDR3 runs to 14 residues. Trimming shortened V by 1 base and J by 3 bases, and 7 bases separated the two germline ends. CDR1 and CDR2 (germline): SGHTS, YDEGEE. CDR3 in amino acids: CASSLFLYTGELFF. The CDR3 DNA reads TGTGCCAGCAGCTTGTTTCTATACACCGGGGAGCTGTTTTTT.

The chain combines TRBV6-6 with TRBJ1-3; perhaps TRBD1 as D (6 bases). CDR1 and CDR2 from the germline V gene are MNHNY and SVGAGI (reference sequence). Trimming removed 6 bases from V and 4 bases from J, with 13 bases in between. The length of the CDR3 is 14 residues. CDR3 region: CASSAGAKGNTIYF. The CDR3 nucleotides are TGTGCCAGCAGCGCAGGGGCGAAGGGAAACACCATATATTTT.

This clone occurred once. V gene TRBV5-5 combines with J gene TRBJ1-2; 7 bases are a match to TRBD1. Unmatched junction bases numbered 2, after V lost 3 bases and J lost 0 bases. The V gene's germline CDR1 is SGHKS and CDR2 YYEKEE (reference sequence). This CDR3 comprises 14 residues. The CDR3 reads CASSSTGANYGYTF. For the CDR3, the DNA is TGTGCCAGCAGCTCTACAGGGGCTAACTATGGCTACACCTTC.

The chain joins TRBV6-5 to TRBJ2-7, with D unresolved. Germline loops: CDR1 MNHEY, CDR2 SVGAGI. The V and J ends lost 0 bases and 4 bases respectively, with 10 bases between them. This CDR3 has 14 amino acids. The CDR3 reads CASSYSTSAYEQYF. The CDR3 coding sequence is TGTGCCAGCAGTTACTCGACCTCAGCGTACGAGCAGTACTTC.

The chain is built from TRBV7-6 and TRBJ2-1; D perhaps matches TRBD2 (5 bases). There are 15 residues in the CDR3. The V and J ends lost 0 bases and 0 bases respectively, with 6 bases between them. Per germline, CDR1 SGHVS and CDR2 FNYEAQ. CDR3 DNA: TGTGCCAGCAGCTTAGCGGGAGTCTCCTACAATGAGCAGTTCTTC. It specifies CASSLAGVSYNEQFF.

The chain links TRBV6-5 to TRBJ2-7; D gene unclear. CDR3 length equals 15 residues. With 0 bases removed from V and 3 bases from J, the gap between germline ends came to 12 bases. Germline CDR1 MNHEY, CDR2 SVGAGI. CDR3 protein: CASSYSKSGFYEQYF. The DNA for the CDR3 is TGTGCCAGCAGTTACTCGAAATCGGGTTTCTACGAGCAGTACTTC.

The rearrangement joins TRBV9 to TRBJ2-3; unclear D gene. Per the germline V gene, CDR1 is SGDLS and CDR2 is YYNGEE. Trimming took off 6 bases at V and 5 bases at J, with 13 bases between the two ends. The CDR3 is 13 residues long. The CDR3 here is CASTPRLQDTQYF. DNA for the CDR3: TGTGCCAGCACGCCGCGGCTACAAGATACGCAGTATTTT.

This sequence joins TRBV5-6 and TRBJ2-7; TRBD2 matches 13 bases. The CDR3 length is 15 residues. With 2 bases clipped from V and 4 bases from J, the junction kept 3 bases outside the gene matches. CDR1 is SGHDT, CDR2 YYEEEE, per germline. CDR3 protein: CASSFPGLAGYEQYF. CDR3 sequence (DNA): TGTGCCAGCAGCTTCCCGGGACTAGCGGGATACGAGCAGTACTTC.

The rearrangement joins TRBV13 to TRBJ1-1; 11 bases map to TRBD1. The CDR3 spans 14 residues. Trimming cost V 3 bases and J 5 bases; bases outside gene matches: 2. Germline values: CDR1 PRHDT, CDR2 FYEKMQ (reference sequence). CDR3 amino acids: CASSFGTGGTEAFF. DNA of the CDR3: TGTGCCAGCAGCTTTGGGACAGGGGGAACTGAAGCTTTCTTT.

The rearrangement joins TRBV27 to TRBJ2-1, with a tentative D call TRBD1 (6 bases). Germline CDR1 MNHEY, CDR2 SMNVEV (reference sequence). The CDR3 has 13 residues. Trimming cost V 5 bases and J 6 bases, with 11 bases left between them. The CDR3 here is CASSPEDSNEQFF. CDR3 sequence (DNA): TGTGCCAGCAGTCCCGAGGACAGCAATGAGCAGTTCTTC.

This chain uses TRBV27 with TRBJ1-1; TRBD1 agrees at 7 bases. Per germline, CDR1 MNHEY and CDR2 SMNVEV (reference sequence). This CDR3 contains 14 residues. Trimming took 6 bases from V and 4 from J; bases not matched to a gene: 8. In DNA, the CDR3 is TGTGCCAGCAGCTTAGGGGGCGCGGGCACTGAAGCTTTCTTT. It codes for CASSLGGAGTEAFF.

This chain uses TRBV2 with TRBJ1-5; TRBD1 matches at 11 bases. CDR1 is SNHLY and CDR2 is FYNNEI in the germline V gene. V lost 3 bases and J lost 3; bases outside the gene matches: 4. The CDR3 is made up of 16 amino acids. The CDR3 sequence: CASSEDRGLTNQPQHF. CDR3 DNA sequence: TGTGCCAGCAGTGAGGACAGGGGGCTTACCAATCAGCCCCAGCATTTT.

The chain uses TRBV4-2 and TRBJ1-5, with TRBD1 as a possible D gene (5 bases). Germline loops: CDR1 LGHNA, CDR2 YNFKEQ. The CDR3 length is 16 residues. The germline V and J ends were trimmed by 4 bases and 2 bases, with 15 bases remaining between them. The CDR3 DNA sequence: TGTGCCAGCAGCCCCGGTGTCGTACAGGGCAATCAGCCCCAGCATTTT. Protein product: CASSPGVVQGNQPQHF.

This chain uses TRBV5-4 with TRBJ2-2; unclear D gene. This CDR3 has 13 amino acids. CDR1 SGHNT and CDR2 YYREEE come from the germline V gene (reference sequence). Trimming left V 0 bases short and J 7 bases short, with 7 bases between. This CDR3 is CASSLAGIGELFF. In DNA, the CDR3 is TGTGCCAGCAGCTTGGCGGGTATCGGGGAGCTGTTTTTT.

This clone has only one observation. The chain recombines TRBV2 with TRBJ2-3, with D perhaps matching TRBD1 (6 bases). CDR3 size: 14 residues. Germline V gene sequence: CDR1 SNHLY, CDR2 FYNNEI. Trimming took 8 bases from V and 4 from J, leaving 16 bases between them. In DNA form, the CDR3 reads TGTGCCAGCCGTCTACAGGGTGCGGCAGATACGCAGTATTTT. Its protein is CASRLQGAADTQYF.

The chain has TRBV9 and TRBJ1-5; possible D gene TRBD1, 6 bases. The CDR3 covers 13 residues. Germline assignment: CDR1 SGDLS and CDR2 YYNGEE. Deletions cut 0 bases from V and 7 bases from J, with 8 bases between. CDR3 sequence: CASSVEGVQPQHF. CDR3 bases: TGTGCCAGCAGCGTAGAGGGGGTCCAGCCCCAGCATTTT.

This clone was counted once. The genes are TRBV7-2 and TRBJ2-3; TRBD2 aligns across 13 bases. The CDR3 sequence is 16 residues long. CDR1 and CDR2 from the germline V gene are SGHTA and FQGNSA. V shed 1 base, J shed 7 bases, and the junction held 5 bases outside the gene matches. This CDR3 reads CASSLGGLAGVNTQYF. In DNA form, the CDR3 reads TGTGCCAGCAGCTTAGGAGGACTAGCGGGAGTAAATACGCAGTATTTT.

The chain combines TRBV7-2 with TRBJ2-7; 7 bases line up with TRBD1. The CDR3 runs to 13 residues. Germline V gene data show CDR1 as SGHTA and CDR2 as FQGNSA. The trim removed 3 bases at V and 8 bases at J, leaving 7 bases unmatched. CDR3 in amino acids: CASSFPPGQQQYF. Written as DNA, the CDR3 is TGTGCCAGCAGCTTCCCACCGGGACAGCAGCAGTACTTC.

V is TRBV9 and J is TRBJ1-4; 9 bases are shared with TRBD1. The germline V gene has CDR1 SGDLS and CDR2 YYNGEE. The CDR3 is made up of 15 amino acids. Trimming at V came to 0 bases and at J to 8 bases, leaving 5 bases not matched to a gene. The CDR3 protein is CASSVEGQGGEKLFF. CDR3 coding DNA: TGTGCCAGCAGCGTAGAGGGACAGGGAGGGGAAAAACTGTTTTTT.

The rearrangement links TRBV10-3 to TRBJ2-5; tentatively, D is TRBD2 (6 bases). Germline V gene sequence: CDR1 ENHRY, CDR2 SYGVKD. The CDR3 covers 12 residues. With 5 bases removed from V and 2 bases from J, the gap between germline ends came to 6 bases. This chain's CDR3 is CAISRGQETQYF. The CDR3 DNA follows: TGTGCCATCAGTCGGGGGCAAGAGACCCAGTACTTC.

The genes are TRBV2 and TRBJ2-6; possible D gene TRBD2, 6 bases. CDR1 is SNHLY and CDR2 is FYNNEI in the germline V gene. CDR3 size: 14 residues. V lost 7 bases and J lost 5, with 12 bases in between. The CDR3 nucleotides are TGTGCCAGCATCCTGGAGGGTTGGGCCAACGTCCTGACTTTC. Its translation is CASILEGWANVLTF.

The chain joins TRBV4-3 to TRBJ2-3; D may be TRBD2 (5 bases). Germline V lookup: CDR1 LGHNA, CDR2 YSLEER. The CDR3 has 17 residues. The V and J ends lost 2 bases and 6 bases respectively, with 21 bases between them. CDR3 nucleotide sequence: TGCGCCAGCAGCCAATCCCCCCTGCGGGTCGAGGTGGATACGCAGTATTTT. It encodes CASSQSPLRVEVDTQYF.

The chain has TRBV19 and TRBJ2-6, with D possibly being TRBD1 (5 bases). CDR1 is LNHDA and CDR2 is SQIVND in the germline V gene (reference sequence). V was pared by 10 bases and J by 0 bases, with 10 bases between. The CDR3 runs 14 residues. The CDR3 nucleotides read TGTGCCACAATGGACACCTCTGGGGCCAACGTCCTGACTTTC. This gives the protein CATMDTSGANVLTF.

The chain couples TRBV2 to TRBJ2-3; a possible D gene is TRBD2 (6 bases). V was clipped by 4 bases and J by 7 bases, with 18 bases between them. The germline CDR1 and CDR2 sequences are SNHLY and FYNNEI. The CDR3 is 15 residues long. The CDR3 region is CASSAEGPPGNTQYF. In nucleotides, the CDR3 is TGTGCCAGCAGTGCGGAGGGGCCCCCGGGGAATACGCAGTATTTT. Using reference TRBV2 and TRBJ2-3 for the parts outside the CDR3, the full variable domain is EPEVTQTPSHQVTQMGQEVILRCVPISNHLYFYWYRQILGQKVEFLVSFYNNEISEKSEIFDDQFSVERPDGSNFTLKIRSTKLEDSAMYFCASSAEGPPGNTQYFGPGTRLTVL.